The 29 T cell receptor beta chains below come from one sample, sequenced in a study of cytomegalovirus exposure and HLA in healthy donors (dated by TCRdb to 2016 to 2017). The library came from the immunoSEQ multiplex PCR assay. For the multiplex PCR, a mixture combining 60 forward primers for TCR Vbeta segments and 13 reverse primers for TCR Jbeta segments was used. TCRdb stores this immuneACCESS table with in-frame sequences only. Part of the clones is absent; in the studies checked, under half of the shortfall reflects unresolved V genes, and no reason is known for the rest. Within this sample are 100,000 to 150,000 clones, with 65% to 85% of them counted one time only. Of the sample, approximately 1.2% falls within the top ten clones. Sequencing input: PBMCs. All receptors come from a boy between 5 and 17 years old in good health and CMV-seronegative.

The chain is built from TRBV14 and TRBJ2-1, with 7 bases that match TRBD2. In germline, CDR1 is SGHDN, CDR2 FVKESK. The CDR3 has 16 residues. Trimming removed 1 base from V and 9 bases from J; junction bases left unmatched: 12. As DNA, the CDR3 is TGTGCCAGCAGCCAAGTAGGGCGGTTACGCGGGGGTGAGCAGTTCTTC. As protein: CASSQVGRLRGGEQFF.

With respect to this clone: Relative to the germline gene, one junction end is altered; a read error may explain this. This chain uses TRBV5-1 with TRBJ1-2; possible D gene TRBD1, 6 bases. The CDR3 extends over 16 amino acids. Germline lookup yields CDR1 SGHRS and CDR2 YFSETQ. CDR3 DNA: TGCGCCAGCAGCTCGGGGGGGGTACAGGGTAACTCTGGCTACACCTTC. It codes for CASSSGGVQGNSGYTF.

This clone was seen once. The CDR3 sequence: CASKLAGVKQETQYF. The CDR3 nucleotides are TGTGCCAGCAAGCTAGCGGGAGTGAAACAAGAGACCCAGTACTTC. The rearrangement uses TRBV6-5 and TRBJ2-5; TRBD2 matches at 10 bases. The germline gives CDR1 MNHEY, CDR2 SVGAGI. This CDR3 spans 15 amino acids. V shed 7 bases and J 2 bases; nucleotides not matched to a gene: 7.

This rearrangement joins TRBV23-1 to TRBJ1-2, with 10 positions matching TRBD1. TRBV23-1 is noted as an ORF with a role that remains uncertain. V lost 4 bases and J lost 3; bases outside the gene matches: 8. The CDR3 is 16 amino acids. CDR3 sequence (DNA): TGCGCCAGCAGTCCAATCGGACAGGGGGAATACTATGGCTACACCTTC. Protein: CASSPIGQGEYYGYTF.

This chain links TRBV7-2 with TRBJ2-1, with D possibly TRBD1 on 5 matching bases. V was pared by 1 base and J by 4 bases, with 8 bases between. This CDR3 has 14 amino acids. Germline V gene lookup returns CDR1 SGHTA and CDR2 FQGNSA. CDR3 bases: TGTGCCAGCAGCTTAGAGTCAGGGTACAATGAGCAGTTCTTC. This translates into CASSLESGYNEQFF.

This clone came up a few times. J is TRBJ1-6 and V is TRBV2, with TRBD1 matching over 10 bases. The J segment lost 9 bases and the V segment lost 8 bases, leaving 7 bases of the junction unmatched. CDR3 size: 14 residues. The germline gives CDR1 SNHLY, CDR2 FYNNEI. This chain's CDR3 is CASVFRDRGSPLHF. In nucleotides, the CDR3 is TGTGCCAGCGTATTCCGGGACAGGGGTTCACCCCTCCACTTT.

V gene TRBV5-1 combines with J gene TRBJ2-7; possible D gene TRBD2, 7 bases. Trimming removed 4 bases from V and 5 bases from J, with 19 bases in between. CDR1 and CDR2 from the germline V gene are SGHRS and YFSETQ. CDR3 length equals 15 residues. The DNA for the CDR3 is TGCGCCAGCAGCCCCTGGGGGGGGCAAGTGGACGAGCAGTACTTC. Encoded protein: CASSPWGGQVDEQYF.

The rearrangement links TRBV18 to TRBJ2-7; 9 bases match TRBD2. The CDR3 has 15 amino acids. CDR1 KGHSH and CDR2 LQKENI come from the germline V gene. The J segment lost 3 bases and the V segment lost 1 base, leaving 4 bases of the junction unmatched. The CDR3 sequence: CASSPRGRANYEQYF. The DNA for the CDR3 is TGTGCCAGCTCACCACGCGGGAGGGCAAACTACGAGCAGTACTTC.

The chain couples TRBV7-9 to TRBJ1-5; D is ambiguous. In germline, CDR1 is SEHNR, CDR2 FQNEAQ (reference sequence). There are 13 residues in the CDR3. Trimming cost V 1 base and J 5 bases, with 6 bases left between them. CDR3 residues: CASSLGEYQPQHF. CDR3 coding DNA: TGTGCCAGCAGCTTAGGGGAGTATCAGCCCCAGCATTTT.

The chain uses TRBV6-1 and TRBJ2-3; the match to TRBD2 covers 10 bases. V shed 7 bases, J shed 4 bases, and the junction held 8 bases outside the gene matches. CDR1 is MNHNS, CDR2 SASEGT, per germline. CDR3 size: 15 residues. In nucleotides, the CDR3 is TGTGCCAGCAAAGGAAGCGGGAGGGCCCCAGATACGCAGTATTTT. It encodes CASKGSGRAPDTQYF.

This chain uses TRBV6-5 with TRBJ2-1, with 9 bases aligning to TRBD2. Germline trimming cut 9 bases from V and 10 bases from J; bases unmatched to any gene: 16. The germline V gene has CDR1 MNHEY and CDR2 SVGAGI. CDR3 length: 15 amino acids. The CDR3 region has the DNA TGTGCCAGTACTACACTTGGGGGCACTAGCGGGGAGCAGTTCTTC. It specifies CASTTLGGTSGEQFF.

This chain connects TRBV27 to TRBJ2-1; no reliable D call. V lost 0 bases, J lost 4 bases, and 7 bases lay in between. The CDR3 covers 14 residues. Germline V gene lookup returns CDR1 MNHEY and CDR2 SMNVEV (reference sequence). The chain's CDR3 is CASSLSFPYNEQFF. CDR3 DNA sequence: TGTGCCAGCAGTTTATCGTTCCCATACAATGAGCAGTTCTTC.

The chain carries TRBV29-1 and TRBJ2-5; D might be TRBD1 (6 bases). V lost 4 bases and J lost 5, with 14 bases in between. This CDR3 comprises 13 residues. Germline V gene data show CDR1 as SQVTM and CDR2 as ANQGSEA. CDR3 in amino acids: CSVVPGAGETQYF. The DNA for the CDR3 is TGCAGCGTTGTACCAGGGGCAGGCGAGACCCAGTACTTC.

V is TRBV11-2 and J is TRBJ1-1; 9 positions agree with TRBD1. V shed 1 base, J shed 8 bases, and the junction held 5 bases outside the gene matches. Looked up from germline, CDR1 is SGHAT and CDR2 is FQNNGV. The CDR3 loop spans 14 amino acids. The CDR3 here is CASSLGAGTGEAFF. CDR3 sequence (DNA): TGTGCCAGCAGCTTAGGGGCCGGGACAGGGGAAGCTTTCTTT.

The V gene is TRBV5-4, the J gene TRBJ2-7; 11 bases align to TRBD1. V gave up 2 bases and J gave up 6 bases; unmatched junction bases: 4. Germline V gene sequence: CDR1 SGHNT, CDR2 YYREEE (reference sequence). This CDR3 has 14 residues. The CDR3 DNA is TGTGCCAGCAGCTTACCGGGACAGGGGGGCGAGCAGTACTTC. Protein sequence: CASSLPGQGGEQYF.

The V gene is TRBV19, the J gene TRBJ2-1; a weak D match, TRBD2 (6 bases). There are 14 residues in the CDR3. The ends were cut back, 6 bases at V and 0 bases at J, with 9 bases in the middle. Germline-derived CDR1 and CDR2 are LNHDA and SQIVND (reference sequence). For the CDR3, the DNA is TGTGCCAGTAGGGGGGACTTCTCCTACAATGAGCAGTTCTTC. Residues: CASRGDFSYNEQFF.

V and J are TRBV6-5 and TRBJ1-6; D unresolved. Germline V gene lookup returns CDR1 MNHEY and CDR2 SVGAGI. Trimming took off 2 bases at V and 9 bases at J, with 14 bases between the two ends. The CDR3 sequence is 15 residues long. The DNA of the CDR3 is TGTGCCAGCAGTTACACGATAGAATCTCCTTCACCCCTCCACTTT. Its protein product is CASSYTIESPSPLHF.

The count of this clone is one. The chain couples TRBV5-5 to TRBJ1-4, with D possibly TRBD1 on 5 matching bases. The germline CDR1 and CDR2 sequences are SGHKS and YYEKEE (reference sequence). The germline V and J ends were trimmed by 4 bases and 5 bases, with 15 bases remaining between them. The CDR3 spans 15 residues. Here the CDR3 DNA reads TGTGCCAGCAGCACCACGACAGTAGTCAATGAAAAACTGTTTTTT. This codes for CASSTTTVVNEKLFF.

CDR3 nucleotides: TGTGCCAGCAGTTTAGAGACAGGAGGGACTAGAGGCTACACCTTC. Translating it yields CASSLETGGTRGYTF. The J gene is TRBJ1-2, the V gene TRBV28, with TRBD1 as a possible D gene (6 bases). CDR1 and CDR2 from the germline V gene are MDHEN and SYDVKM. The length of the CDR3 is 15 residues. Trimming took off 2 bases at V and 8 bases at J, with 18 bases between the two ends.

The CDR3 bases are TGTGCCAGCAGCCCTAGCGGGAGAGGGGGCACAGATACGCAGTATTTT. Its translation is CASSPSGRGGTDTQYF. V gene TRBV7-3 combines with J gene TRBJ2-3; 10 nucleotides match TRBD2. The junction had 6 bases not matched to a gene; V was cut back by 5 bases and J by 1 base. CDR3 size: 16 residues. CDR1 and CDR2 from the germline V gene are SGHTA and FQGTGA.

As regards this clone: The sample has other DNA sequences that encode this CDR3 too. V gene TRBV5-1 combines with J gene TRBJ1-2; a possible D gene is TRBD1 (6 bases). Germline V CDR1 and CDR2: SGHRS, YFSETQ. V was clipped by 0 bases and J by 2 bases, with 8 bases between them. This CDR3 is 14 amino acids long. The CDR3 loop is CASSLVGGNYGYTF. The CDR3, as DNA: TGCGCCAGCAGCTTGGTAGGGGGAAACTATGGCTACACCTTC.

The rearrangement joins TRBV11-2 to TRBJ2-7; D may be TRBD2 (6 bases). The CDR3 runs 17 residues. The germline V gene has CDR1 SGHAT and CDR2 FQNNGV. With 2 bases removed from V and 4 bases from J, the gap between germline ends came to 21 bases. The CDR3 reads CASSLQISGTGTYEQYF. DNA of the CDR3: TGTGCCAGCAGCTTACAGATCTCGGGGACTGGGACGTACGAGCAGTACTTC.

This clone was seen a handful of times. V usage is TRBV2 and J usage is TRBJ2-7; D might be TRBD1 (5 bases). Germline V gene lookup returns CDR1 SNHLY and CDR2 FYNNEI. Trimming cost V 6 bases and J 3 bases, with 9 bases left between them. The CDR3 is made up of 12 amino acids. The CDR3 protein is CASRGAHYEQYF. The CDR3 coding sequence is TGTGCCAGCAGAGGGGCCCACTACGAGCAGTACTTC.

The chain employs TRBV2 and TRBJ2-5; 16 bases align to TRBD2. The V segment lost 6 bases and the J segment 5 bases; nucleotides outside the gene matches: 9. The CDR3 totals 17 residues. Looked up from germline, CDR1 is SNHLY and CDR2 is FYNNEI. The CDR3: CASRAGLAGGFRETQYF. CDR3 nucleotide sequence: TGTGCCAGCAGGGCGGGACTAGCGGGAGGGTTCCGGGAGACCCAGTACTTC. Looking up the rest from reference TRBV2 and TRBJ2-5 gives the full variable domain: EPEVTQTPSHQVTQMGQEVILRCVPISNHLYFYWYRQILGQKVEFLVSFYNNEISEKSEIFDDQFSVERPDGSNFTLKIRSTKLEDSAMYFCASRAGLAGGFRETQYFGPGTRLLVL.

V usage is TRBV27 and J usage is TRBJ2-7; weak D call: TRBD1 (6 bases). The CDR3 sequence is 14 residues long. CDR1 is MNHEY and CDR2 is SMNVEV in the germline V gene (reference sequence). Trimming shortened V by 5 bases and J by 3 bases, and 14 bases separated the two germline ends. The CDR3 is CASSAGSTGYEQYF. The CDR3 DNA reads as TGTGCCAGCAGTGCAGGATCGACAGGCTACGAGCAGTACTTC.

The rearrangement joins TRBV7-9 to TRBJ1-4, with D unclear. CDR3 length equals 16 residues. Germline CDR1 and CDR2: SEHNR and FQNEAQ (reference sequence). V lost 3 bases to trimming and J lost 0 bases, with 11 bases between them. The DNA for the CDR3 is TGTGCCAGCAGCTTGGGTGAAGCGACAACTAATGAAAAACTGTTTTTT. As protein: CASSLGEATTNEKLFF.

J is TRBJ2-5 and V is TRBV30; 10 bases line up with TRBD1. This CDR3 has 13 residues. Trimming removed 0 bases from V and 11 bases from J; junction bases left unmatched: 6. The V gene's germline CDR1 is GTSNPN and CDR2 SVGIG (reference sequence). CDR3 residues: CAWSVDRGPEQYF. The CDR3 DNA follows: TGTGCCTGGAGTGTCGACAGGGGGCCTGAGCAGTACTTC.

The genes are TRBV20-1 and TRBJ1-2; D possibly corresponds to TRBD1 (5 bases). The CDR3 has 11 amino acids. Germline V lookup: CDR1 DFQATT, CDR2 SNEGSKA (reference sequence). The V and J ends lost 4 bases and 7 bases respectively, with 10 bases between them. CDR3 in amino acids: CSATRDLGYTF. For the CDR3, the DNA is TGCAGTGCTACCAGGGATCTTGGCTACACCTTC.

The V gene is TRBV6-5, the J gene TRBJ1-2, with D perhaps TRBD1 (5 bases). The CDR3 covers 15 residues. Germline V lookup: CDR1 MNHEY, CDR2 SVGAGI. Between the trimmed V and J ends, which lost 2 bases and 3 bases, there was a span of 13 bases. This chain's CDR3 is CASSYGQGSYYGYTF. CDR3 DNA sequence: TGTGCCAGCAGTTACGGGCAGGGAAGCTACTATGGCTACACCTTC.